The 21 T cell receptor beta chains in this list originate from one sample, sequenced in a study of cytomegalovirus exposure and HLA in healthy donors. Vbeta (60) and Jbeta (13) primers were used in the PCR. Sequenced by immunoSEQ multiplex PCR; TCRdb stores in-frame clones only, minus some. The sample holds roughly 120,000 clones; around 9% are singletons and the top ten take 5.5%. Sequences were obtained from PBMCs. The receptors originated from a man aged 40-49 years in good health and CMV-seronegative.

This clone was observed a few times. V and J are TRBV2 and TRBJ1-3; D might be TRBD1 (6 bases). Germline CDR1 SNHLY, CDR2 FYNNEI. Trimming removed 6 bases from V and 4 bases from J, with 19 bases in between. This CDR3 is built from 16 residues. This chain's CDR3 is CASSAESGARGNTIYF. The CDR3 DNA is TGTGCCAGCAGCGCCGAGTCAGGGGCGAGAGGAAACACCATATATTTT.

A few counts support this clone. The rearrangement links TRBV29-1 to TRBJ2-7; 8 bases are shared with TRBD1. Germline CDR1 is SQVTM and CDR2 is ANQGSEA. The CDR3 covers 13 residues. The ends lost 6 bases at V and 3 bases at J; junction bases unmatched: 7. DNA for the CDR3: TGCAGCGTGACCAAAACAGGGGGCTACGAGCAGTACTTC. Translation gives CSVTKTGGYEQYF.

The table lists this clone with a few counts. The V and J genes are TRBV2 and TRBJ1-2; possible D gene TRBD1, 5 bases. The germline V gene encodes CDR1 SNHLY and CDR2 FYNNEI. The CDR3 loop spans 12 amino acids. The V end was cut by 10 bases, the J end by 0 bases, with 9 bases between. The CDR3 loop is CANRTTNYGYTF. CDR3 DNA: TGTGCCAACCGGACAACTAACTATGGCTACACCTTC.

The chain uses TRBV5-6 and TRBJ1-5, with D unclear. V was cut by 2 bases and J by 7 bases, with 13 bases left in between. The CDR3 covers 14 residues. Germline V lookup: CDR1 SGHDT, CDR2 YYEEEE. Here the CDR3 reads CASSFGVLGQPQHF. CDR3 DNA sequence: TGTGCCAGCAGCTTCGGGGTGCTAGGACAGCCCCAGCATTTT. Filled out from reference TRBV5-6 and TRBJ1-5, the complete variable domain reads DAGVTQSPTHLIKTRGQQVTLRCSPKSGHDTVSWYQQALGQGPQFIFQYYEEEERQRGNFPDRFSGHQFPNYSSELNVNALLLGDSALYLCASSFGVLGQPQHFGDGTRLSIL.

Remarks on this clone: The same CDR3 arises from other DNA sequences in this sample as well. J is TRBJ2-1 and V is TRBV9, with unresolved D. Trimming stripped 0 bases from V and 7 bases from J, with 5 bases between. Germline lookup yields CDR1 SGDLS and CDR2 YYNGEE. The CDR3 has 12 residues. CDR3 residues: CASSVASNEQFF. DNA for the CDR3: TGTGCCAGCAGCGTAGCCAGTAATGAGCAGTTCTTC. Combining the CDR3 with reference TRBV9 and TRBJ2-1 gives the whole variable domain DSGVTQTPKHLITATGQRVTLRCSPRSGDLSVYWYQQSLDQGLQFLIQYYNGEERAKGNILERFSAQQFPDLHSELNLSSLELGDSALYFCASSVASNEQFFGPGTRLTVL.

This clone was counted a few times. The genes are TRBV9 and TRBJ2-5, with TRBD2 matching over 8 bases. The CDR3 runs to 17 residues. Losses at the gene ends were 2 bases for V and 1 base for J; bases not matched to a gene: 10. The germline gives CDR1 SGDLS, CDR2 YYNGEE. The CDR3 nucleotides read TGTGCCAGCAGCGTTCGCGGGGGGCCAAACTTCCAAGAGACCCAGTACTTC. Amino acid sequence: CASSVRGGPNFQETQYF.

Written as DNA, the CDR3 is TGTGCCAGCAGCCGACTAGCGGGGGGGGAGCAGTTCTTC. This encodes CASSRLAGGEQFF. V gene TRBV11-3 combines with J gene TRBJ2-1, with 14 nucleotides matching TRBD2. J was trimmed by 10 bases and V by 5 bases; bases with no gene match: 1. This CDR3 region has 13 residues. The germline CDR1 and CDR2 sequences are SGHNT and YENEEA.

Only a few counts were recorded for this clone. The V gene is TRBV18, the J gene TRBJ1-2; possible D gene TRBD1, 6 bases. V was clipped by 4 bases and J by 4 bases, with 16 bases between them. Germline V gene sequence: CDR1 KGHSH, CDR2 LQKENI. The CDR3 runs 15 residues. The CDR3 sequence: CASSLDSPLAYGYTF. The CDR3 DNA reads TGTGCCAGCTCACTGGACAGCCCTCTAGCCTATGGCTACACCTTC.

This clone was seen a few times. The chain combines TRBV4-2 with TRBJ1-4; TRBD1 matches at 7 bases. CDR3 size: 17 residues. From germline, CDR1 is LGHNA and CDR2 YNFKEQ. V trimming: 0 bases; J trimming: 7 bases; junction bases outside the gene matches: 11. CDR3 coding DNA: TGTGCCAGCAGCCAAGAAATCGGTCAGGGGGTTCGTGAAAAACTGTTTTTT. Its translation: CASSQEIGQGVREKLFF.

The chain employs TRBV11-2 and TRBJ2-7, with 11 bases lining up with TRBD1. Trimming removed 5 bases from V and 4 bases from J; junction bases left unmatched: 10. Germline CDR1 and CDR2: SGHAT and FQNNGV. The CDR3 has 16 residues. The CDR3 nucleotides read TGTGCCAGCAGCCTCTCTCTCGGGACAGGGGGTTACGAGCAGTACTTC. Protein: CASSLSLGTGGYEQYF.

This clone was counted only a few times. This chain joins TRBV7-9 and TRBJ2-7, with TRBD1 matching 10 bases. Germline V CDR1 and CDR2: SEHNR, FQNEAQ (reference sequence). J lost 6 bases, V lost 2 bases, and 7 bases had no gene match. CDR3 length: 15 residues. The DNA of the CDR3 is TGTGCCAGCAGCTTATCGGGTAGGACAGGGGGCGAGCAGTACTTC. It translates to CASSLSGRTGGEQYF.

The V and J genes are TRBV18 and TRBJ2-7; the D gene is possibly TRBD1 (6 bases). The ends were cut back, 4 bases at V and 7 bases at J, with 8 bases in the middle. The CDR3 extends over 11 amino acids. Germline V lookup: CDR1 KGHSH, CDR2 LQKENI. CDR3 nucleotide sequence: TGTGCCAGCTCACTAGACAGGGAGCAGTACTTC. Translating gives CASSLDREQYF.

V is TRBV30 and J is TRBJ1-3; D gene uncertain. CDR1 is GTSNPN and CDR2 is SVGIG in the germline V gene (reference sequence). This CDR3 contains 9 residues. V was trimmed by 8 bases and J by 7 bases, leaving 6 bases between them. CDR3 nucleotides: TGTGCCAGCCCTAACACCATATATTTT. Translated: CASPNTIYF.

This clone appeared a few times. V gene TRBV6-1 combines with J gene TRBJ1-1; tentative D call: TRBD1 (5 bases). The V gene lost 4 bases and the J gene lost 4 bases, with 13 bases spanning the gap. This CDR3 contains 14 residues. From germline, CDR1 is MNHNS and CDR2 SASEGT. The CDR3 nucleotides read TGTGCCAGCAGTGCCCAGGGTTTGGGCACTGAAGCTTTCTTT. Translation gives CASSAQGLGTEAFF.

The chain has TRBV6-1 and TRBJ2-5; 9 bases are a match to TRBD1. Germline loops: CDR1 MNHNS, CDR2 SASEGT. The CDR3 runs 15 residues. Germline trimming cut 1 base from V and 4 bases from J; bases unmatched to any gene: 4. DNA of the CDR3: TGTGCCAGCAGTGAAGAAGGACAGGGGCTAGAGACCCAGTACTTC. Protein: CASSEEGQGLETQYF.

This clone was counted between two and nine times. The chain combines TRBV6-5 with TRBJ2-3; D is undetermined. The germline gives CDR1 MNHEY, CDR2 SVGAGI. The CDR3 runs 16 residues. The V end was cut by 1 base, the J end by 0 bases, with 11 bases between. The CDR3 loop is CASSYFPSRSTDTQYF. The CDR3 nucleotides read TGTGCCAGCAGTTACTTCCCATCCCGGAGCACAGATACGCAGTATTTT.

V gene TRBV5-6 combines with J gene TRBJ2-1; possibly TRBD1 for D (5 bases). In germline, CDR1 is SGHDT, CDR2 YYEEEE. Trimming took 0 bases from V and 8 from J, leaving 9 bases between them. The CDR3 loop spans 13 amino acids. The CDR3 sequence is CASSLGARDEQFF. As DNA, the CDR3 is TGTGCCAGCAGCTTGGGGGCCAGGGATGAGCAGTTCTTC. Complete variable domain (other parts from reference TRBV5-6 and TRBJ2-1): DAGVTQSPTHLIKTRGQQVTLRCSPKSGHDTVSWYQQALGQGPQFIFQYYEEEERQRGNFPDRFSGHQFPNYSSELNVNALLLGDSALYLCASSLGARDEQFFGPGTRLTVL.

The chain links TRBV6-1 to TRBJ1-2, with 8 bases that match TRBD1. The CDR3 runs 15 residues. The V and J ends lost 1 base and 3 bases, in that order; junction bases with no gene match: 4. In germline, CDR1 is MNHNS, CDR2 SASEGT. As DNA, the CDR3 is TGTGCCAGCAGTGAAGGGAGACAGGGGCACTATGGCTACACCTTC. It specifies CASSEGRQGHYGYTF.

The chain uses TRBV15 and TRBJ2-7; D call uncertain. The CDR3 spans 13 residues. Per germline, CDR1 LNHNV and CDR2 YYDKDF (reference sequence). V lost 0 bases and J 2 bases, leaving 5 bases between the germline ends. The chain's CDR3 is CATSRDPPYEQYF. The CDR3 nucleotides read TGTGCCACCAGCAGAGATCCTCCCTACGAGCAGTACTTC.

The chain is built from TRBV19 and TRBJ1-5, with 7 bases matching TRBD1. J lost 7 bases, V lost 1 base, and 4 bases had no gene match. Germline lookup yields CDR1 LNHDA and CDR2 SQIVND (reference sequence). CDR3 length: 14 residues. In DNA, the CDR3 is TGTGCCAGTAGTATAGGCCAGGGGGGCCAGCCCCAGCATTTT. Translated, it gives CASSIGQGGQPQHF.

About this clone: Other DNA sequences in this specimen translate into the identical CDR3. The chain links TRBV7-8 to TRBJ2-1; 7 nucleotides agree with TRBD2. The germline gives CDR1 SGHVS, CDR2 FQNEAQ. V lost 1 base, J lost 6 bases, and 3 bases stayed unmatched. This CDR3 comprises 14 residues. CDR3 residues: CASSLVGGGNEQFF. The CDR3 nucleotides are TGTGCCAGCAGCTTAGTGGGCGGGGGCAATGAGCAGTTCTTC.